A single sample gave rise to the 14 T cell receptor beta chains below, sequenced in a study of blood T cells in healthy people across ages (dated by TCRdb to 2013 to 2016). Preparation of the library involved 5' RACE. Sequenced on an Illumina HiSeq 2500. A second about 7 to 11 cycle PCR used a sample-barcoded 5' primer and a J-beta primer mix. TCRdb reanalyzed the raw reads on its own, using fastp at Q25 for trimming and MiXCR for clone calling, and kept in-frame beta chains. All rows with the same CDR3 protein become a single entry with the most common DNA and genes. Here the sample has 650,000 to 1,000,000 distinct CDR3 sequences; about 37% occur a single time. The ten largest account for around 13% of the sample. The sequencing sample was made of blood. These receptors were taken from a man between 18 and 29 years old in good health.

This clonotype was recorded at least ten times. The chain uses TRBV29-1 and TRBJ2-7; D might be TRBD1 or TRBD2, each matching 5 bases. Germline V gene sequence: CDR1 SQVTM, CDR2 ANQGSEA. Trimming pared 3 bases from V and 1 base from J, leaving 10 bases between. The CDR3 loop spans 13 amino acids. The CDR3: CSVDGTDSYEQYF. As DNA, the CDR3 is TGCAGCGTTGATGGGACGGATTCCTACGAGCAGTACTTC.

The chain couples TRBV25-1 to TRBJ1-2; D gene ambiguous. V was clipped by 3 bases and J by 6 bases, with 11 bases between them. Germline-derived CDR1 and CDR2 are MGHDK and SYGVNS. The CDR3 loop spans 13 amino acids. The CDR3 reads CASSDLGFNGYTF. The CDR3 DNA follows: TGTGCCAGCAGTGACCTTGGTTTCAATGGCTACACCTTC.

This clonotype has just a few counts. V and J are TRBV7-2 and TRBJ1-4; TRBD1 agrees at 9 bases. The V gene's germline CDR1 is SGHTA and CDR2 FQGNSA. The trim removed 3 bases at V and 8 bases at J, leaving 4 bases unmatched. This CDR3 comprises 14 residues. The CDR3, as DNA: TGTGCCAGCAGCTTCGGGACAGGGAACGAAAAACTGTTTTTT. Its protein is CASSFGTGNEKLFF.

A word on this clonotype: A much larger clone lies a single base off, so this may be a read error. V is TRBV6-6 and J is TRBJ2-5; D is unresolved. The DNA end is more similar to TRBJ2-1, so the J call may be wrong. The CDR3 is made up of 15 amino acids. Per the germline V gene, CDR1 is MNHNY and CDR2 is SVGAGI (reference sequence). The CDR3 DNA sequence: TGTGCCAGCAGTTATACCAGGAGCTACCAAGAGACCCAGTTCTTC. Its translation: CASSYTRSYQETQFF.

In regard to this clonotype: A junction end diverges from the germline sequence, so it may reflect a read error. CDR3 residues: CASGQEVRGRGGYTF. The CDR3 DNA follows: TGTGCCAGCGGCCAAGAAGTACGGGGGCGAGGGGGCTACACCTTC. V and J are TRBV4-2 and TRBJ1-2; D might be TRBD1 (6 bases). Per the germline V gene, CDR1 is LGHNA and CDR2 is YNFKEQ. The CDR3 extends over 15 amino acids.

A word on this clonotype: The junction shows a germline mismatch at one end, possibly a read error. This sequence joins TRBV7-2 and TRBJ2-2, with 8 bases matching TRBD2. This CDR3 comprises 16 residues. Germline V gene lookup returns CDR1 SGHTA and CDR2 FQGNSA. CDR3 nucleotides: TGTGCCAGCGGCTTGGGACGGGGGGGCAACACCGGGGAGCTGTTTTTT. The encoded protein is CASGLGRGGNTGELFF.

This rearrangement joins TRBV4-2 to TRBJ2-1; D possibly matches TRBD1 or TRBD2 (5 bases each). Germline V CDR1 and CDR2: LGHNA, YNFKEQ. V gave up 0 bases and J gave up 4 bases, with 13 bases separating them. This CDR3 contains 16 residues. Here the CDR3 reads CASSQDPGQTYNEQFF. CDR3 nucleotide sequence: TGTGCCAGCAGCCAAGATCCGGGGCAGACTTACAATGAGCAGTTCTTC.

This clonotype was counted only a few times. The CDR3 loop reads CASSFYRGNQPQHF. The CDR3 DNA is TGTGCCAGCAGCTTCTACAGGGGCAATCAGCCCCAGCATTTT. The chain carries TRBV28 and TRBJ1-5; perhaps TRBD1 as D (6 bases). The ends were cut back, 6 bases at V and 2 bases at J, with 11 bases in the middle. CDR1 MDHEN and CDR2 SYDVKM come from the germline V gene. The length of the CDR3 is 14 residues. The entire variable domain, with the rest obtained from reference TRBV28 and TRBJ1-5, is as follows: DVKVTQSSRYLVKRTGEKVFLECVQDMDHENMFWYRQDPGLGLRLIYFSYDVKMKEKGDIPEGYSVSREKKERFSLILESASTNQTSMYLCASSFYRGNQPQHFGDGTRLSIL.

The J gene is TRBJ2-7, the V gene TRBV25-1; 7 positions agree with TRBD2. The V gene's germline CDR1 is MGHDK and CDR2 SYGVNS. The CDR3 covers 13 residues. V gave up 8 bases and J gave up 4 bases; unmatched junction bases: 8. The CDR3 bases are TGTGCCAGCCTTGGGGGGGGTGGGTACGAGCAGTACTTC. Its protein product is CASLGGGGYEQYF.

This chain joins TRBV30 and TRBJ1-4; no clear D gene. The CDR3 runs 13 residues. Between the trimmed V and J ends, which lost 1 base and 0 bases, there was a span of 3 bases. The V gene's germline CDR1 is GTSNPN and CDR2 SVGIG (reference sequence). The CDR3 DNA is TGTGCCTGGAGTGGAACAACTAATGAAAAACTGTTTTTT. Translation: CAWSGTTNEKLFF.

The chain combines TRBV4-2 with TRBJ1-3; D might be TRBD1 (6 bases). V gave up 0 bases and J gave up 7 bases, with 13 bases separating them. The CDR3 covers 15 residues. The V gene's germline CDR1 is LGHNA and CDR2 YNFKEQ. This CDR3 is CASSQDRTAANTIYF. The CDR3 DNA is TGTGCCAGCAGCCAAGATAGGACAGCGGCGAACACCATATATTTT.

V is TRBV10-3 and J is TRBJ2-5; 7 bases fit TRBD2. V was pared by 10 bases and J by 11 bases, with 22 bases of the junction left unmatched. The CDR3 has 15 amino acids. Germline CDR1 and CDR2: ENHRY and SYGVKD. The CDR3 DNA is TGTGCCACCAGACTGGACCCTCAGCGGGGATATGAGCAGTACTTC. Amino acid sequence: CATRLDPQRGYEQYF.

This clonotype was detected a few times. V usage is TRBV28 and J usage is TRBJ1-6; TRBD1 agrees at 7 bases. Germline V gene data show CDR1 as MDHEN and CDR2 as SYDVKM. The CDR3 is 14 amino acids. J gave up 7 bases and V 5 bases, and 5 bases lay outside the gene matches. CDR3 region: CASSIGTANSPLHF. The CDR3 coding sequence is TGTGCCAGCAGTATCGGGACAGCAAATTCACCCCTCCACTTT.

The DNA for the CDR3 is TGCGCCAGCAGCTTGTCGGCCAGAAACTACGAGCAGTACTTC. Translated: CASSLSARNYEQYF. This chain uses TRBV5-1 with TRBJ2-7; D uncertain. Trimming pared 1 base from V and 3 bases from J, leaving 11 bases between. CDR3 size: 14 residues. Germline loops: CDR1 SGHRS, CDR2 YFSETQ.